The clone carrying this TCR beta chain was observed a few times. Its antigen is not known. Expressed TCRB transcripts were sequenced because the isolated RNA had all been reverse transcribed beforehand. The protocol was immunoSEQ multiplex PCR, while the TCRdb copy is restricted to in-frame clones and leaves out a portion. The table includes about 210,000 clones, under 13% detected once. The record originates from a study of beta chain features in type 1 diabetes. Trimming removed 5 bases from V and 5 bases from J; junction bases left unmatched: 7. The length of the CDR3 is 14 residues. CDR1 is MNHEY, CDR2 SVGAGI, per germline. The study's findings and limits: At VDJ recombination sites, type 1 diabetes patients had fewer insertions and more deleted nucleotides. A closer apparent resemblance between naive, central memory and Treg TCRB repertoires was seen in patients than in healthy donors. A cDNA-based sequencing approach could over-represent cells with high TCR expression. Here, the possible influence of HLA type (on TCRB rearrangement) remained unresolved.

This receptor was taken from a man between 18 and 29 years old in good health. The sequenced material came from central memory CD4+ T cells from blood. V is TRBV6-5 and J is TRBJ2-7, with 9 bases lining up with TRBD1. The CDR3 here is CASSPGTGFDEQYF. CDR3 nucleotide sequence: TGTGCCAGCAGTCCGGGGACAGGGTTCGACGAGCAGTACTTC.